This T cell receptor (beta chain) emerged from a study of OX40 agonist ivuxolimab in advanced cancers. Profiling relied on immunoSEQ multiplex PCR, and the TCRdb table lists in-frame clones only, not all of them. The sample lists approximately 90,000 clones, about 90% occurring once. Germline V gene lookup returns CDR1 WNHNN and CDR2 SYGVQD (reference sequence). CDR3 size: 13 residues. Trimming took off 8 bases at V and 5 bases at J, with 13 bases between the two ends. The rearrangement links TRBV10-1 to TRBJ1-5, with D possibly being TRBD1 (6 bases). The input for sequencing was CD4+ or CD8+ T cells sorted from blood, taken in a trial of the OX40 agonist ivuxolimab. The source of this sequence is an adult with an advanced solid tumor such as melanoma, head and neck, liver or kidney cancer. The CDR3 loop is CASEIQGDQPQHF. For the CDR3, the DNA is TGCGCCAGCGAAATACAGGGAGATCAGCCCCAGCATTTT.